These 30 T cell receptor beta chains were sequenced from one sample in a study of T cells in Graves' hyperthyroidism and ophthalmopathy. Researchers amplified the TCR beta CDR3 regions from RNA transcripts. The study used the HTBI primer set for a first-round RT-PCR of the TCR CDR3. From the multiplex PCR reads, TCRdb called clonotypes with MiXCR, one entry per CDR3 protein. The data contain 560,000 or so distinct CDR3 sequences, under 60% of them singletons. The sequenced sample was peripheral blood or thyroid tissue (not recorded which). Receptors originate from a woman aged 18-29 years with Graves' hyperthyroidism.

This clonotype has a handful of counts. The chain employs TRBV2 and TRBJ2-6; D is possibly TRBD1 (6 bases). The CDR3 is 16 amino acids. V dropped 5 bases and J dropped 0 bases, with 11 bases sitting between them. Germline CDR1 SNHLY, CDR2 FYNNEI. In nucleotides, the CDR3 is TGTGCCAGCAGTAGTAGGACAGTCTCTGGGGCCAACGTCCTGACTTTC. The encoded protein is CASSSRTVSGANVLTF.

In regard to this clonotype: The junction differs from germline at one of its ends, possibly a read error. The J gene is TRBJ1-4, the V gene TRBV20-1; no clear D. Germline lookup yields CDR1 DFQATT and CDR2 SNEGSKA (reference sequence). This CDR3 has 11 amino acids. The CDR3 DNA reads TGCAGTGCCCAAGACGGAGAAAAACTGCTTTTT. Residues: CSAQDGEKLLF.

The CDR3 sequence: CSGDNNQPQHF. The CDR3 DNA is TGCAGCGGTGACAATAATCAGCCCCAGCATTTT. V and J are TRBV29-1 and TRBJ1-5, with D unresolved. CDR1 is SQVTM, CDR2 ANQGSEA, per germline. V shed 7 bases and J shed 4 bases, with 8 bases lying between them. The CDR3 has 11 amino acids.

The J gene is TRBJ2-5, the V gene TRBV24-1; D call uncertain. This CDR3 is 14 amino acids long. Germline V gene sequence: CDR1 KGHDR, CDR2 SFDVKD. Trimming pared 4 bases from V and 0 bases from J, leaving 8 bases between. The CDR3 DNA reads TGTGCCACCAGTGAGGCGGATAACCAAGAGACCCAGTACTTC. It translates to CATSEADNQETQYF.

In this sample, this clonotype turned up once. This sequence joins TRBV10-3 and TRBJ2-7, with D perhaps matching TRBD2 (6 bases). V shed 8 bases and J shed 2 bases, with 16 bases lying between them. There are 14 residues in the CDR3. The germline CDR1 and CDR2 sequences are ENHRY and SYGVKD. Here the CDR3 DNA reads TGTGCCATCCGAGGGCTAGCGAGTACCTACGAGCAGTACTTC. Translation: CAIRGLASTYEQYF.

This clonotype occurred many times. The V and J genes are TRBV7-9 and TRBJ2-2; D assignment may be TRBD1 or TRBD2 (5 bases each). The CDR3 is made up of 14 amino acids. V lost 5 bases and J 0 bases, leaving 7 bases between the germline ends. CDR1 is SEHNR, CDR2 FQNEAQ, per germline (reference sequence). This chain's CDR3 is CASSRDPNTGELFF. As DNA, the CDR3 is TGTGCCAGCAGCCGGGACCCGAACACCGGGGAGCTGTTTTTT.

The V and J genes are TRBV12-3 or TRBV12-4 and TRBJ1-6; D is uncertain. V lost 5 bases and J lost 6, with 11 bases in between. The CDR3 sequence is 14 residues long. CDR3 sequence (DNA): TGTGCCAGCAGTCCACCTTTGGGTAATTCACCCCTCCACTTT. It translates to CASSPPLGNSPLHF.

As DNA, the CDR3 is TGTGCCAGCAGCTTAGGGGGAAGGCAATCACCCCTCCACTTT. It translates to CASSLGGRQSPLHF. This chain links TRBV11-3 with TRBJ1-6; D call uncertain. The germline gives CDR1 SGHNT, CDR2 YENEEA. The ends were cut back, 1 base at V and 10 bases at J, with 11 bases in the middle. The CDR3 has 14 residues.

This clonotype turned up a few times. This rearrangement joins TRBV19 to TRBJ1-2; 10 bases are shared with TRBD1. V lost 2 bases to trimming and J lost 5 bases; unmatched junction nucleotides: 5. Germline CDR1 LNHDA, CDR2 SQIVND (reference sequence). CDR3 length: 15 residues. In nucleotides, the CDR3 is TGTGCCAGTAGTATACGGGACAGGGGAGGATATGGCTACACCTTC. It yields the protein CASSIRDRGGYGYTF.

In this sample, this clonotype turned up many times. CDR3 sequence reads: CASSVEAWETQYF. CDR3 in DNA: TGTGCCAGCTCCGTGGAGGCATGGGAGACCCAGTACTTC. J is TRBJ2-5 and V is TRBV7-2, with D possibly being TRBD2 (5 bases). The CDR3 has 13 residues. The germline V gene has CDR1 SGHTA and CDR2 FQGNSA. V was pared by 8 bases and J by 5 bases, with 15 bases between.

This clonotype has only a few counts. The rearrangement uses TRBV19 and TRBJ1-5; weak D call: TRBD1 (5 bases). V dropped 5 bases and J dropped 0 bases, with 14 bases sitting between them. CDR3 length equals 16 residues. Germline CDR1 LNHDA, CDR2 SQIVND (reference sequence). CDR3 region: CASSSHRQPSNQPQHF. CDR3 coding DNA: TGTGCCAGTAGTTCACACCGACAGCCTAGCAATCAGCCCCAGCATTTT.

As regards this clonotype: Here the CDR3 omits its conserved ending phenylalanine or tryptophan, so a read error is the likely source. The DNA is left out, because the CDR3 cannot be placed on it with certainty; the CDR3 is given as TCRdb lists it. The chain's CDR3 is CASSVDPGA. This chain joins TRBV2 and TRBJ1-4; whether TRBD1, the table's D call, matches the DNA was not checked. The germline V gene has CDR1 SNHLY and CDR2 FYNNEI. The CDR3 length equals 9 residues, ends included.

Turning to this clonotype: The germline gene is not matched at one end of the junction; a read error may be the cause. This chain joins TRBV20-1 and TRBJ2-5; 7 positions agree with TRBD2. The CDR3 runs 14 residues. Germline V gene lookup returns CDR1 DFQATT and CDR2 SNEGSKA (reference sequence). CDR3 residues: CSARGRGSRETQYF. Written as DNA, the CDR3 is TGCAGTGCCAGAGGGCGGGGGAGTCGAGAGACCCAGTACTTC.

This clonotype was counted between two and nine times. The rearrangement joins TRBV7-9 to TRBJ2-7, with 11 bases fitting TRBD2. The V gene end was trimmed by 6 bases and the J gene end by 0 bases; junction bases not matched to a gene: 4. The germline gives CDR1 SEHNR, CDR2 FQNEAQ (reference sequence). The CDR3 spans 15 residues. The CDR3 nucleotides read TGTGCCAGCAGTGCGACTAGCGGGGTCTCCTACGAGCAGTACTTC. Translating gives CASSATSGVSYEQYF.

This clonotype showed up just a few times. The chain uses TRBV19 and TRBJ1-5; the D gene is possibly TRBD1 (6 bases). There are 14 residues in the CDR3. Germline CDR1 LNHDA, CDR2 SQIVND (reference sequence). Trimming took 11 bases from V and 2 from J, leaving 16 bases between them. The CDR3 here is CAWATGMGNQPQHF. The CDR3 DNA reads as TGTGCCTGGGCGACAGGAATGGGCAATCAGCCCCAGCATTTT.

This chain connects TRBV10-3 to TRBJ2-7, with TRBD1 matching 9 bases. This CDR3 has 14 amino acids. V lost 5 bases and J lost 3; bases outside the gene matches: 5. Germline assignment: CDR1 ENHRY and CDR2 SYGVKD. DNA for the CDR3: TGTGCCATCAGTCCCGGGACAGGGAACTACGAGCAGTACTTC. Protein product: CAISPGTGNYEQYF.

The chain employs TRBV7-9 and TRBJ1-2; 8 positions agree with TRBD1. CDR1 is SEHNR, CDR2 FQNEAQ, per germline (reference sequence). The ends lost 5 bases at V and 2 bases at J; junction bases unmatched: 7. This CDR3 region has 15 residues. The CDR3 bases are TGTGCCAGCAGCCGAACAGGGGGTTGGAACTATGGCTACACCTTC. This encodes CASSRTGGWNYGYTF.

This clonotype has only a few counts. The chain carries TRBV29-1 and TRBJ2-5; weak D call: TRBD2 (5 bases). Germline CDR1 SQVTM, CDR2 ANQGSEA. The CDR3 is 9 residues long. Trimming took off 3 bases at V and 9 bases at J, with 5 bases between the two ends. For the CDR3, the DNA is TGCAGCGTTGAGGAGGCCCAGTACTTC. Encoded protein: CSVEEAQYF.

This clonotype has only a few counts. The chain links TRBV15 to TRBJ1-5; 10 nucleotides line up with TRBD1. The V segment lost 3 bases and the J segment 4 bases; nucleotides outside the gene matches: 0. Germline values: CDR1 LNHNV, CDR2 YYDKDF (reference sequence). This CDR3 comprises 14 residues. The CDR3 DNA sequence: TGTGCCACCAGCAGGGGACAGGGGAATCAGCCCCAGCATTTT. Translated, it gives CATSRGQGNQPQHF. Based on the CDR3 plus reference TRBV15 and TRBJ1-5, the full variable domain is DAMVIQNPRYQVTQFGKPVTLSCSQTLNHNVMYWYQQKSSQAPKLLFHYYDKDFNNEADTPDNFQSRRPNTSFCFLDIRSPGLGDTAMYLCATSRGQGNQPQHFGDGTRLSIL.

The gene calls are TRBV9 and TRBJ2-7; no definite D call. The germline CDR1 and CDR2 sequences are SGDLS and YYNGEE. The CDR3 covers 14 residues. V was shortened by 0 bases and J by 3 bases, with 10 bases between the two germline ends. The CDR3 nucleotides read TGTGCCAGCAGCGTAGCGTCGGAGATCTACGAGCAGTACTTC. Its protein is CASSVASEIYEQYF.

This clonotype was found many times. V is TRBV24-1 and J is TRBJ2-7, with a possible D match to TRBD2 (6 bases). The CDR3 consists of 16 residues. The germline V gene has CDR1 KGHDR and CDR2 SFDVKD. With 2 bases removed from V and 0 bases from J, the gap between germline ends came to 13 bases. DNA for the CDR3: TGTGCCACCAGTGATTCAGCGGAGGGGAGCTCCTACGAGCAGTACTTC. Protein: CATSDSAEGSSYEQYF.

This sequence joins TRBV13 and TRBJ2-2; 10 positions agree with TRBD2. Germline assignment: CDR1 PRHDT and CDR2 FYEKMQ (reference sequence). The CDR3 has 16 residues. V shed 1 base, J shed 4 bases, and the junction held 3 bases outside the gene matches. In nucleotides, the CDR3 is TGTGCCAGCAGCTTAGTCCTAGCGGGAGTCACCGGGGAGCTGTTTTTT. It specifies CASSLVLAGVTGELFF.

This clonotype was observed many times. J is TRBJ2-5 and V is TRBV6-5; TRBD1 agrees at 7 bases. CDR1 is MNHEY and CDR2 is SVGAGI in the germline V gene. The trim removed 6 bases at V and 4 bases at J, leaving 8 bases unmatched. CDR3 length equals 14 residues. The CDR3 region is CASRRSRTGETQYF. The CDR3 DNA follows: TGTGCCAGCAGGCGAAGCAGGACAGGAGAGACCCAGTACTTC.

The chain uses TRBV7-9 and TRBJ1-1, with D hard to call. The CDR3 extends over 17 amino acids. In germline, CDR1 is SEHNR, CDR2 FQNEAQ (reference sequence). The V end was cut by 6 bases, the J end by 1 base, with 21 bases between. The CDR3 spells CASSYATGRTKNTEAFF. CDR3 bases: TGTGCCAGCAGTTATGCCACCGGCCGGACCAAGAACACTGAAGCTTTCTTT.

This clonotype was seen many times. The CDR3 is CSVQTGNYGYTF. DNA of the CDR3: TGCAGCGTACAGACAGGGAACTATGGCTACACCTTC. The chain carries TRBV29-1 and TRBJ1-2, with 7 bases lining up with TRBD1. This CDR3 has 12 residues. Trimming at V came to 6 bases and at J to 2 bases, leaving 3 bases not matched to a gene. Germline CDR1 reads SQVTM; CDR2 reads ANQGSEA. The full variable domain, with the rest looked up from reference TRBV29-1 and TRBJ1-2, is SAVISQKPSRDICQRGTSLTIQCQVDSQVTMMFWYRQQPGQSLTLIATANQGSEATYESGFVIDKFPISRPNLTFSTLTVSNMSPEDSSIYLCSVQTGNYGYTFGSGTRLTVV.

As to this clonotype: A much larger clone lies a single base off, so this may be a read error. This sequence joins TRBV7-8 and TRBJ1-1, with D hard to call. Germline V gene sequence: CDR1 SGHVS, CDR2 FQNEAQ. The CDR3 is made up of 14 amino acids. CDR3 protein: CASRLDKVSPAAFF. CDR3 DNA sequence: TGTGCCAGCAGATTAGATAAGGTTTCACCCGCAGCTTTCTTT.

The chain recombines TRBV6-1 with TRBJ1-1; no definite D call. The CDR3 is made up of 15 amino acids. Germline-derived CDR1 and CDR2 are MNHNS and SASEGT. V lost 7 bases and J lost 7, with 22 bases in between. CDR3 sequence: CASTPGRPRTLEAFF. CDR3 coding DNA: TGTGCCAGCACCCCCGGACGGCCCAGGACCCTTGAAGCTTTCTTT.

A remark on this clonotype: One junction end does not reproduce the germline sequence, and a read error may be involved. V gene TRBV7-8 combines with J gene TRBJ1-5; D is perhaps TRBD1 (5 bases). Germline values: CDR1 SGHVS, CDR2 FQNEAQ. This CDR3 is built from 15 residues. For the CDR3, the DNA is TGCGCCAGCAGTGAGACAGCGCAGCCCAATCAGCCCCAGCATTTT. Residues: CASSETAQPNQPQHF.

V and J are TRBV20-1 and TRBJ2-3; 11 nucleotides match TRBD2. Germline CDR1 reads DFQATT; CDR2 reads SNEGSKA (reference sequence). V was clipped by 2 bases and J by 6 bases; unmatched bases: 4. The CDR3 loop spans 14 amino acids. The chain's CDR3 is CSARLTSGTDTQYF. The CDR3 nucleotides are TGCAGTGCTAGATTGACTAGCGGGACCGATACGCAGTATTTT.

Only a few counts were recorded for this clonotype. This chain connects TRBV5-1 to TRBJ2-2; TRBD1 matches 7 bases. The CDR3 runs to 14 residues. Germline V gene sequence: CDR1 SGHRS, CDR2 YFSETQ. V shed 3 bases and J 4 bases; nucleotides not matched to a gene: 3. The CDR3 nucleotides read TGCGCCAGCAGCTCGACAGGGCTCACCGGGGAGCTGTTTTTT. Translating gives CASSSTGLTGELFF.